The 10 T cell receptor beta chains presented below share a single source sample, sequenced in a study of T cell changes during pregnancy in multiple sclerosis. Sequencing was performed with immunoSEQ multiplex PCR; in TCRdb, only in-frame clones are kept and a portion is missing. Of around 62,000 clones listed, over 80% are singletons. Sequencing was performed on CD4+ T cells from peripheral blood mononuclear cells, taken in the first trimester of pregnancy. The receptors here all came from a female donor with multiple sclerosis, enrolled in a pregnancy study.

This sequence joins TRBV19 and TRBJ1-6; a possible D gene is TRBD1 (5 bases). V lost 9 bases and J 0 bases, leaving 21 bases between the germline ends. The CDR3 has 18 residues. Germline V gene lookup returns CDR1 LNHDA and CDR2 SQIVND (reference sequence). In nucleotides, the CDR3 is TGTGCCAGCGTGGGATCTACAGGCCTGAGCTCCTATAATTCACCCCTCCACTTT. Amino acids: CASVGSTGLSSYNSPLHF.

The chain links TRBV7-2 to TRBJ1-4; 7 positions match TRBD1. The CDR3 covers 14 residues. The J segment lost 7 bases and the V segment lost 6 bases, leaving 8 bases of the junction unmatched. The V gene's germline CDR1 is SGHTA and CDR2 FQGNSA. CDR3 nucleotides: TGTGCCAGCAGAGCCGGGACAGCGGGTGAAAAACTGTTTTTT. This encodes CASRAGTAGEKLFF.

This chain connects TRBV6-1 to TRBJ1-5, with 7 nucleotides matching TRBD1. The CDR3 consists of 14 residues. V shed 10 bases, J shed 0 bases, and the junction held 6 bases outside the gene matches. Germline CDR1 reads MNHNS; CDR2 reads SASEGT. The CDR3 spells CATEQGNSNQPQHF. The DNA for the CDR3 is TGTGCCACCGAACAGGGGAATAGCAATCAGCCCCAGCATTTT.

This sequence joins TRBV12-5 and TRBJ2-5; 7 nucleotides match TRBD1. The CDR3 contains 17 residues. CDR1 and CDR2 from the germline V gene are LGHNT and FRNRAP. J was trimmed by 4 bases and V by 1 base; bases with no gene match: 12. CDR3 protein: CASGLGQGVRLGETQYF. CDR3 nucleotide sequence: TGTGCTAGTGGTTTGGGCCAGGGGGTAAGATTGGGAGAGACCCAGTACTTC.

This chain connects TRBV5-8 to TRBJ2-3, with 8 bases fitting TRBD1. This CDR3 contains 15 residues. Germline V gene data show CDR1 as SGHTS and CDR2 as YDEGEE. The J segment lost 0 bases and the V segment lost 4 bases, leaving 4 bases of the junction unmatched. CDR3 region: CASSTTGGSTDTQYF. In DNA form, the CDR3 reads TGTGCCAGCAGCACCACAGGGGGAAGCACAGATACGCAGTATTTT.

The chain employs TRBV4-3 and TRBJ1-5, with TRBD1 matching 10 bases. Germline values: CDR1 LGHNA, CDR2 YSLEER. The V segment lost 3 bases and the J segment 1 base; nucleotides outside the gene matches: 3. The CDR3 has 16 residues. The CDR3 DNA reads as TGCGCCAGCAGCCAGGGGACAGGGGAGAGCAATCAGCCCCAGCATTTT. Encoded protein: CASSQGTGESNQPQHF.

The chain is built from TRBV11-2 and TRBJ1-5; D might be TRBD1 (6 bases). V was trimmed by 5 bases and J by 5 bases, leaving 16 bases between them. Germline CDR1 and CDR2: SGHAT and FQNNGV. This CDR3 is built from 15 residues. In DNA, the CDR3 is TGTGCCAGCAGCGGGGGCGCGCGGACAGATCAGCCCCAGCATTTT. Residues: CASSGGARTDQPQHF.

In this sample, this clone turned up many times. The rearrangement links TRBV2 to TRBJ2-1; 12 nucleotides align to TRBD2. V was pared by 7 bases and J by 9 bases, with 4 bases of the junction left unmatched. Germline CDR1 SNHLY, CDR2 FYNNEI. The CDR3 extends over 13 amino acids. Here the CDR3 DNA reads TGTGCCAGCACCTCTAGCGGGGGGGGTGAGCAGTTCTTC. Amino acids: CASTSSGGGEQFF.

The chain combines TRBV6-5 with TRBJ1-5; D call uncertain. The ends were cut back, 6 bases at V and 5 bases at J, with 14 bases in the middle. Germline V lookup: CDR1 MNHEY, CDR2 SVGAGI. The CDR3 has 14 amino acids. The CDR3: CASSPWSGDQPQHF. The CDR3 coding sequence is TGTGCCAGCAGCCCCTGGTCGGGAGATCAGCCCCAGCATTTT.

V usage is TRBV7-9 and J usage is TRBJ2-1; D is ambiguous. Germline V gene lookup returns CDR1 SEHNR and CDR2 FQNEAQ (reference sequence). The CDR3 has 13 residues. The V and J ends lost 6 bases and 9 bases respectively, with 15 bases between them. In nucleotides, the CDR3 is TGTGCCAGCAGACTCTCCGTAGCAGCTGAGCAGTTCTTC. Protein product: CASRLSVAAEQFF.